These 30 T cell receptor beta chains were all obtained from the same sample, sequenced in a study of follicular helper T cells after annual influenza vaccination. Generated by immunoSEQ multiplex PCR, the TCRdb table keeps only in-frame clones and is missing some. The data show 13,000 to 15,000 clones, nearly 80% seen once. Time point here: 2015-2016 season, pre-vaccination. Source: CXCR5- memory CD4+ T cells sorted from blood, taken on the day of influenza vaccination. The receptors come from an adult who received the influenza vaccine.

The chain uses TRBV18 and TRBJ1-2; 10 positions match TRBD1. CDR3 size: 16 residues. The V gene end was trimmed by 2 bases and the J gene end by 3 bases; junction bases not matched to a gene: 6. The germline V gene has CDR1 KGHSH and CDR2 LQKENI. In nucleotides, the CDR3 is TGTGCCAGCTCACCAATCCGGACAGGGGGTCACTATGGCTACACCTTC. Protein sequence: CASSPIRTGGHYGYTF.

This clone was picked up a small number of times. V and J are TRBV18 and TRBJ2-7; 10 bases are a match to TRBD1. V dropped 3 bases and J dropped 3; count of bases not matched to a gene: 2. CDR1 is KGHSH, CDR2 LQKENI, per germline. The CDR3 runs 14 residues. The CDR3 region is CASSPGQGIYEQYF. The DNA of the CDR3 is TGTGCCAGCTCACCGGGACAGGGGATCTACGAGCAGTACTTC.

The J gene is TRBJ2-1, the V gene TRBV6-6, with D possibly being TRBD1 (6 bases). CDR1 is MNHNY and CDR2 is SVGAGI in the germline V gene (reference sequence). The CDR3 is 13 residues long. With 8 bases removed from V and 15 bases from J, the gap between germline ends came to 23 bases. Here the CDR3 DNA reads TGTGCCAGCGCTCCCGGGACAACTTCATTTCGGTTCTTC. The encoded protein is CASAPGTTSFRFF.

The chain employs TRBV9 and TRBJ2-1; D might be TRBD2 (6 bases). Germline assignment: CDR1 SGDLS and CDR2 YYNGEE. The CDR3 runs 15 residues. Trimming cost V 0 bases and J 3 bases, with 10 bases left between them. The CDR3 here is CASSVAGDFYNEQFF. CDR3 sequence (DNA): TGTGCCAGCAGCGTAGCGGGGGACTTCTACAATGAGCAGTTCTTC.

This sequence joins TRBV30 and TRBJ2-7; 7 bases are shared with TRBD2. The CDR3 sequence is 14 residues long. From germline, CDR1 is GTSNPN and CDR2 SVGIG (reference sequence). V trimming: 0 bases; J trimming: 0 bases; junction bases outside the gene matches: 2. In DNA form, the CDR3 reads TGTGCCTGGAGTGTAGGCGGGGGCTCCTACGAGCAGTACTTC. Translated: CAWSVGGGSYEQYF.

V usage is TRBV7-8 and J usage is TRBJ1-1; the D gene is possibly TRBD1 (6 bases). The CDR3 runs to 22 residues. With 5 bases removed from V and 4 bases from J, the gap between germline ends came to 38 bases. Germline V gives CDR1 SGHVS, CDR2 FQNEAQ. The CDR3 protein is CASSILLGMEPLSFGGPTEAFF. The CDR3 DNA is TGTGCCAGCAGCATACTGTTGGGGATGGAACCCCTAAGTTTTGGGGGCCCCACTGAAGCTTTCTTT.

This clone was counted a single time. The J gene is TRBJ2-1, the V gene TRBV5-4; D remains unclear. Trimming removed 1 base at V and 4 bases at J, with 9 bases between. This CDR3 is 14 amino acids long. Germline values: CDR1 SGHNT, CDR2 YYREEE (reference sequence). In DNA, the CDR3 is TGTGCCAGCAGCTTGAGGGCCTTATACAATGAGCAGTTCTTC. This translates into CASSLRALYNEQFF.

V gene TRBV28 combines with J gene TRBJ1-3; 7 bases line up with TRBD1. Trimming removed 6 bases from V and 3 bases from J; junction bases left unmatched: 5. Germline V gene sequence: CDR1 MDHEN, CDR2 SYDVKM. The CDR3 runs to 14 residues. CDR3 DNA: TGTGCCAGCAGCAGGGGGGGGCTTGGAAACACCATATATTTT. Protein sequence: CASSRGGLGNTIYF.

This clone has more than one count but fewer than ten. The chain is built from TRBV29-1 and TRBJ2-5; 9 bases are a match to TRBD1. Germline V gene lookup returns CDR1 SQVTM and CDR2 ANQGSEA. Trimming took 5 bases from V and 3 from J; bases not matched to a gene: 10. The CDR3 covers 15 residues. The chain's CDR3 is CSVPLYRDREETQYF. The CDR3 nucleotides read TGCAGCGTTCCTCTGTACCGGGACAGGGAAGAGACCCAGTACTTC.

CDR3 in amino acids: CASSSQSRGADTQYF. CDR3 bases: TGCGCCAGCAGCTCTCAATCCCGCGGGGCAGATACGCAGTATTTT. This chain connects TRBV5-1 to TRBJ2-3, with D perhaps matching TRBD2 (6 bases). The CDR3 length is 15 residues. V dropped 3 bases and J dropped 4 bases, with 15 bases sitting between them. Germline V gene data show CDR1 as SGHRS and CDR2 as YFSETQ. The variable domain in full, with the rest retrieved from reference TRBV5-1 and TRBJ2-3, is KAGVTQTPRYLIKTRGQQVTLSCSPISGHRSVSWYQQTPGQGLQFLFEYFSETQRNKGNFPGRFSGRQFSNSRSEMNVSTLELGDSALYLCASSSQSRGADTQYFGPGTRLTVL.

This clone appeared a single time. The rearrangement links TRBV28 to TRBJ1-5, with unresolved D. The CDR3 is 15 residues long. CDR1 is MDHEN and CDR2 is SYDVKM in the germline V gene. Trimming stripped 2 bases from V and 5 bases from J, with 13 bases between. The CDR3 bases are TGTGCCAGCAGTTTACTCACCGCCGTTCATCAGCCCCAGCATTTT. Translation: CASSLLTAVHQPQHF.

The chain uses TRBV13 and TRBJ2-3; TRBD2 agrees at 15 bases. V lost 3 bases and J lost 1; bases outside the gene matches: 5. The CDR3 extends over 18 amino acids. The germline V gene has CDR1 PRHDT and CDR2 FYEKMQ (reference sequence). For the CDR3, the DNA is TGTGCCAGCAGCTTTCGGACTAGCGGGGGGGCTGGCACAGATACGCAGTATTTT. Its protein product is CASSFRTSGGAGTDTQYF.

V is TRBV5-8 and J is TRBJ2-7; TRBD1 might be the D (6 bases). Germline V gene lookup returns CDR1 SGHTS and CDR2 YDEGEE. The V and J ends lost 2 bases and 2 bases respectively, with 17 bases between them. The CDR3 runs 16 residues. This chain's CDR3 is CASSFSRGLFAYEQYF. CDR3 nucleotide sequence: TGTGCCAGCAGCTTCAGCAGGGGCCTTTTCGCCTACGAGCAGTACTTC.

The J gene is TRBJ2-4, the V gene TRBV9; TRBD2 aligns across 7 bases. This CDR3 comprises 16 residues. The V gene end was trimmed by 4 bases and the J gene end by 3 bases; junction bases not matched to a gene: 10. Germline V CDR1 and CDR2: SGDLS, YYNGEE. The CDR3 region is CASSPQGEGIKNIQYF. The CDR3 DNA sequence: TGTGCCAGCAGCCCTCAAGGGGAGGGGATCAAAAACATTCAGTACTTC.

The chain is built from TRBV7-6 and TRBJ2-7; 9 bases align to TRBD1. V dropped 5 bases and J dropped 5; count of bases not matched to a gene: 10. Per the germline V gene, CDR1 is SGHVS and CDR2 is FNYEAQ. The CDR3 totals 15 residues. The CDR3 coding sequence is TGTGCCAGCAGCCCCGTCCCGGGACAGGGCCACGAGCAGTACTTC. Translated, it gives CASSPVPGQGHEQYF.

This clone was seen only a few times. This chain links TRBV30 with TRBJ2-5; TRBD2 matches 8 bases. J was trimmed by 4 bases and V by 0 bases; bases with no gene match: 4. The CDR3 spans 14 residues. The germline CDR1 and CDR2 sequences are GTSNPN and SVGIG (reference sequence). CDR3 in DNA: TGTGCCTGGAGTGTGGCTAGCGGGCGAGAGACCCAGTACTTC. This codes for CAWSVASGRETQYF.

This clone was seen just once. The chain has TRBV28 and TRBJ2-1; TRBD1 matches 11 bases. The CDR3 spans 17 residues. Losses at the gene ends were 5 bases for V and 3 bases for J; bases not matched to a gene: 9. Germline V gives CDR1 MDHEN, CDR2 SYDVKM. The CDR3 loop is CASSPPRGTGGYNEQFF. In nucleotides, the CDR3 is TGTGCCAGCAGTCCCCCGAGGGGGACAGGGGGCTACAATGAGCAGTTCTTC.

The chain is built from TRBV7-9 and TRBJ2-5; D is uncertain. The germline V and J ends were trimmed by 7 bases and 1 base, with 13 bases remaining between them. CDR1 is SEHNR and CDR2 is FQNEAQ in the germline V gene (reference sequence). This CDR3 region has 14 residues. This chain's CDR3 is CASTRSSTQETQYF. CDR3 coding DNA: TGTGCCAGCACGAGGTCCTCTACCCAAGAGACCCAGTACTTC.

Only a few counts were recorded for this clone. The gene calls are TRBV28 and TRBJ2-7; D perhaps matches TRBD2 (5 bases). The germline V gene encodes CDR1 MDHEN and CDR2 SYDVKM. With 6 bases removed from V and 7 bases from J, the gap between germline ends came to 10 bases. This CDR3 is 11 amino acids long. The DNA for the CDR3 is TGTGCCAGCAGCTTGAGGGAGGAGCAGTACTTC. Translation gives CASSLREEQYF.

The chain joins TRBV7-2 to TRBJ2-7, with a tentative D call TRBD1 (5 bases). CDR1 and CDR2 from the germline V gene are SGHTA and FQGNSA. Trimming pared 3 bases from V and 6 bases from J, leaving 12 bases between. The CDR3 spans 13 residues. CDR3 protein: CASSLGRVVEQYF. In DNA, the CDR3 is TGTGCCAGCAGCTTGGGCAGGGTGGTCGAGCAGTACTTC.

The chain joins TRBV7-2 to TRBJ1-2; D is ambiguous. Trimming shortened V by 1 base and J by 1 base, and 10 bases separated the two germline ends. Per germline, CDR1 SGHTA and CDR2 FQGNSA. The CDR3 totals 15 residues. CDR3 DNA: TGTGCCAGCAGCTTAGTCGGCAGGATTAACTATGGCTACACCTTC. Translating gives CASSLVGRINYGYTF.

V and J are TRBV25-1 and TRBJ2-3, with 12 bases that match TRBD1. J was trimmed by 3 bases and V by 4 bases; bases with no gene match: 5. The CDR3 runs 16 residues. Germline V CDR1 and CDR2: MGHDK, SYGVNS. The CDR3 DNA follows: TGTGCCAGCAGTGGATGGGACAGGGGGCTGACAGATACGCAGTATTTT. The encoded protein is CASSGWDRGLTDTQYF. Full variable domain (remainder filled in from reference TRBV25-1 and TRBJ2-3): EADIYQTPRYLVIGTGKKITLECSQTMGHDKMYWYQQDPGMELHLIHYSYGVNSTEKGDLSSESTVSRIRTEHFPLTLESARPSHTSQYLCASSGWDRGLTDTQYFGPGTRLTVL.

The rearrangement joins TRBV28 to TRBJ1-5; tentative D call: TRBD1 (5 bases). The CDR3 sequence is 18 residues long. The germline V and J ends were trimmed by 6 bases and 0 bases, with 21 bases remaining between them. Germline V CDR1 and CDR2: MDHEN, SYDVKM. CDR3 residues: CASREGFRGRYSNQPQHF. In nucleotides, the CDR3 is TGTGCCAGCAGAGAGGGGTTCCGGGGGAGATATAGCAATCAGCCCCAGCATTTT. Supplemented by reference TRBV28 and TRBJ1-5, the full variable domain reads DVKVTQSSRYLVKRTGEKVFLECVQDMDHENMFWYRQDPGLGLRLIYFSYDVKMKEKGDIPEGYSVSREKKERFSLILESASTNQTSMYLCASREGFRGRYSNQPQHFGDGTRLSIL.

This clone was recorded once. The V and J genes are TRBV5-5 and TRBJ1-1; D remains unclear. The V end lost 1 base, the J end lost 3 bases, and 7 bases lay between the germline ends. CDR1 and CDR2 from the germline V gene are SGHKS and YYEKEE (reference sequence). The CDR3 loop spans 13 amino acids. The CDR3 DNA sequence: TGTGCCAGCAGCTTGTTAGGAGACACTGAAGCTTTCTTT. Amino acid sequence: CASSLLGDTEAFF.

This chain joins TRBV7-8 and TRBJ2-7, with TRBD1 matching over 10 bases. The J segment lost 4 bases and the V segment lost 2 bases, leaving 17 bases of the junction unmatched. This CDR3 is 19 amino acids long. Germline CDR1 SGHVS, CDR2 FQNEAQ. In nucleotides, the CDR3 is TGTGCCAGCAGCTTAAGCCGGGTGACAGGGGGCGGACGGAGGTACGAGCAGTACTTC. This translates into CASSLSRVTGGGRRYEQYF.

The chain employs TRBV10-3 and TRBJ1-1, with D possibly being TRBD1 (6 bases). Germline V gene data show CDR1 as ENHRY and CDR2 as SYGVKD. The CDR3 runs 12 residues. The V end was cut by 4 bases, the J end by 7 bases, with 10 bases between. CDR3 nucleotides: TGTGCCATCAGTGCAGGGGAAAATGAAGCTTTCTTT. Translating gives CAISAGENEAFF.

The chain uses TRBV28 and TRBJ2-5; D perhaps matches TRBD2 (6 bases). The CDR3 spans 14 residues. Trimming shortened V by 3 bases and J by 5 bases, and 13 bases separated the two germline ends. CDR1 and CDR2 from the germline V gene are MDHEN and SYDVKM. The DNA for the CDR3 is TGTGCCAGCAGTTTCTTAAAGGGGAGGGAGACCCAGTACTTC. Translation: CASSFLKGRETQYF.

The chain joins TRBV30 to TRBJ1-5; D remains ambiguous. The CDR3 has 12 residues. The ends were cut back, 0 bases at V and 7 bases at J, with 7 bases in the middle. Looked up from germline, CDR1 is GTSNPN and CDR2 is SVGIG (reference sequence). CDR3 bases: TGTGCCTGGAGTGTTCGGGGACAGCCCCAGCATTTT. This encodes CAWSVRGQPQHF.

The chain recombines TRBV6-1 with TRBJ1-1; the D is unclear. The germline CDR1 and CDR2 sequences are MNHNS and SASEGT. The ends were cut back, 6 bases at V and 1 base at J, with 9 bases in the middle. The length of the CDR3 is 13 residues. CDR3 protein: CASRARANTEAFF. CDR3 DNA: TGTGCCAGCAGAGCTAGGGCGAACACTGAAGCTTTCTTT.

This clone occurred a few times. V usage is TRBV2 and J usage is TRBJ2-1; tentative D call: TRBD2 (5 bases). Looked up from germline, CDR1 is SNHLY and CDR2 is FYNNEI. V was shortened by 6 bases and J by 2 bases, with 8 bases between the two germline ends. The CDR3 covers 13 residues. CDR3 in amino acids: CASSYGAYNEQFF. The CDR3 bases are TGTGCCAGCAGCTACGGGGCCTACAATGAGCAGTTCTTC. Based on the CDR3 plus reference TRBV2 and TRBJ2-1, the full variable domain is EPEVTQTPSHQVTQMGQEVILRCVPISNHLYFYWYRQILGQKVEFLVSFYNNEISEKSEIFDDQFSVERPDGSNFTLKIRSTKLEDSAMYFCASSYGAYNEQFFGPGTRLTVL.